This T cell receptor (beta chain) is from a study of identical twins. In regard to this clonotype: Its antigen is as yet unknown.

CDR1 and CDR2 (germline): DFQATT, SNEGSKA (reference sequence). The junction had 4 bases not matched to a gene; V was cut back by 2 bases and J by 8 bases. This CDR3 spans 13 amino acids. General study results and limits: Abundant cord blood beta clonotypes carried fewer insertions; memory repertoires showed none. Cross-sectional statistical analysis, not tracking of the same donors, underpinned the conclusions. The study found excess low generation probability among twin-shared out-of-frame alpha sequences.

TCRdb reprocessed the 5' RACE reads with MiXCR, giving one entry per CDR3 protein. The profile shows approximately 230,000 distinct CDR3 sequences, around 15% of them singletons. With no exceptions, donors were healthy Caucasians. The J gene is TRBJ1-4, the V gene TRBV20-1, with TRBD1 matching 8 bases. This TCR was recovered from a woman between 18 and 29 years old in good health. Material: memory (CD45RO+) T cells sorted from blood. In DNA form, the CDR3 reads TGCAGTGCTAGACAGGGGGCGTCGGAAAAACTGTTTTTT. Translation: CSARQGASEKLFF.